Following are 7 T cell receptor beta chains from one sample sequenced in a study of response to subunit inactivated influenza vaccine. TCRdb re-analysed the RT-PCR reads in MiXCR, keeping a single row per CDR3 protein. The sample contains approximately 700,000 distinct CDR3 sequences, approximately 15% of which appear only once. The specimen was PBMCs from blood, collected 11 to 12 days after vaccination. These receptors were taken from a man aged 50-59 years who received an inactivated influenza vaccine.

This CDR3 reads CASSLAFGRNTEAFF. DNA for the CDR3: TGTGCCAGCAGCCTAGCCTTTGGGAGGAACACTGAAGCTTTCTTT. The chain recombines TRBV11-2 with TRBJ1-1; D gene unclear. Trimming shortened V by 5 bases and J by 1 base, and 14 bases separated the two germline ends. The CDR3 has 15 residues. Germline V gene lookup returns CDR1 SGHAT and CDR2 FQNNGV.

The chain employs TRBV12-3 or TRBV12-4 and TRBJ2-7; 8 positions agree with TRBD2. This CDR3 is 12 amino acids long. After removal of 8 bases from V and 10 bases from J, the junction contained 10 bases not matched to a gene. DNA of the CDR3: TGTGCCAGCGAGTTTCGGGGGGGTAATCAGTACTTC. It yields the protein CASEFRGGNQYF.

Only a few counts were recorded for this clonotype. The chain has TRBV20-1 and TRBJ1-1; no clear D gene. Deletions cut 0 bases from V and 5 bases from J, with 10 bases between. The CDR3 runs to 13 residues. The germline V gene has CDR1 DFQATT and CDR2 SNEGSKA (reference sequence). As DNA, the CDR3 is TGCAGTGCTAGAGATCACCTAGGGACTGAAGCTTTCTTT. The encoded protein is CSARDHLGTEAFF.

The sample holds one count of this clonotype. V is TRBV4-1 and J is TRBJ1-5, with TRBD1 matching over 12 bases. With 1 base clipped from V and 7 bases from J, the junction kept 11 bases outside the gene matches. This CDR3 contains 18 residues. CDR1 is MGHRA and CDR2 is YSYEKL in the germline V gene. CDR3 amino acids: CASSQGVGQGAELQPQHF. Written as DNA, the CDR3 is TGCGCCAGCAGCCAAGGGGTGGGACAGGGGGCAGAATTGCAGCCCCAGCATTTT.

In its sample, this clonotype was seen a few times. This CDR3 reads CASSGGGSHSPGYEQYF. The DNA for the CDR3 is TGTGCCAGCAGTGGGGGGGGGAGCCACTCCCCCGGCTACGAGCAGTACTTC. V usage is TRBV12-3 or TRBV12-4 and J usage is TRBJ2-7; 7 bases align to TRBD2. This CDR3 contains 17 residues. The V and J ends lost 5 bases and 3 bases, in that order; junction bases with no gene match: 16.

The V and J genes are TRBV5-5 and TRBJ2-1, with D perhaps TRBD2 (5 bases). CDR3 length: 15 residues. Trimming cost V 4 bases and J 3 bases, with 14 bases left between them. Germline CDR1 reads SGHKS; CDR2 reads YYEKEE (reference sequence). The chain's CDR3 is CASSVPSSSYNEQFF. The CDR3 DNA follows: TGTGCCAGCAGCGTTCCTTCTAGCAGCTACAATGAGCAGTTCTTC.

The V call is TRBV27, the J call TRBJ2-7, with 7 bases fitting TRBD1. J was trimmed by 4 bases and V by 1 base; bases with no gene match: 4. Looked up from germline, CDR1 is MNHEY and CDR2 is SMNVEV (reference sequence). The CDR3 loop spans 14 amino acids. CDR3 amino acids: CASSLFQGVYEQYF. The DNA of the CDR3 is TGTGCCAGCAGTTTATTCCAGGGGGTTTACGAGCAGTACTTC.